Here is one T cell receptor beta chain with its context. Its matching antigen is unknown. This record comes from a study of identical twins. General observations from the study: The models gave estimates that fell short of the out-of-frame TCR alpha sharing seen in monozygotic twins.

A universal primer binding site was introduced by template switching. The final cDNA contained unique molecular identifiers. TCRdb recomputed calls from the 5' RACE reads with MiXCR, one row per CDR3 protein. The table records about 730,000 distinct CDR3 sequences, 21% of them present only once. The CDR3 is made up of 11 amino acids. Looked up from germline, CDR1 is ENHRY and CDR2 is SYGVKD. The V gene lost 4 bases and the J gene lost 12 bases, with 13 bases spanning the gap. This same sample was also part of a study on T cells expressing NK-cell markers. That paper notes: Where several donors were concerned, these clonotypes also led the CD3+CD56-NKG2C+ fraction.

The rearrangement uses TRBV10-3 and TRBJ2-7, with D tentatively TRBD1 (6 bases). This sequence originates from a woman aged 18-29 years in good health. Sequencing was done on a sample of PBMCs. The CDR3 sequence is CAISVGTGWYF. The CDR3, as DNA: TGTGCCATCAGTGTCGGAACAGGGTGGTACTTC.